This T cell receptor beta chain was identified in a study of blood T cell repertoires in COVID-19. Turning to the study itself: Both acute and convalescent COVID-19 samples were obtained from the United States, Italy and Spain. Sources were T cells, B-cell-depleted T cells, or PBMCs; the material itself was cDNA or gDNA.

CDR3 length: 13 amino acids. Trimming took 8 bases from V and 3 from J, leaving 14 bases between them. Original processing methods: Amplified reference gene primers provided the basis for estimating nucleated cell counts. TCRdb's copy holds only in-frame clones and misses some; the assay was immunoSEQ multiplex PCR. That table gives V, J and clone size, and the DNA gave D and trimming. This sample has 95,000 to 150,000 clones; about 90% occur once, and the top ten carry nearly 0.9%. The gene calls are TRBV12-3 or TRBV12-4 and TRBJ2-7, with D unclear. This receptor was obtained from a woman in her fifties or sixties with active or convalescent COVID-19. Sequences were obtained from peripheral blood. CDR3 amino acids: CASSNFFGYEQYF. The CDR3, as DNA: TGTGCCAGCTCCAACTTCTTCGGCTACGAGCAGTACTTC.